This T cell receptor beta chain was sequenced in a study of cytomegalovirus exposure and HLA in healthy donors (dated 2017 in TCRdb). At the level of the whole study: According to an earlier analysis of a few hundred of the donors, about 179 million T cells yielded 90 million to 140 million unique TCR beta sequences and roughly 280 Gb of sequence data. The aim of the study was to test whether cataloging public T cell receptors could identify signatures of past pathogen exposure. Roughly five DR-DQ haplotypes were handled as single units for association and clustering because linkage in the cohort was strong. The study combined high-throughput TCR immunosequencing, statistical association of individual TCRs with disease status, and machine learning to predict cytomegalovirus infection status. Every repertoire in the discovery cohort had been generated on one and the same sequencing platform. Among the approximately 420 genotyped donors, 81% belonged to the genetic ancestry cluster associated with self-reported Caucasian donors. Genome-wide SNP genotypes for about 65% of the roughly 670 donors were used in a later genetic analysis, which treated that subset as a discovery cohort. Alongside the repertoire data, information on donor age, sex, ethnicity and CMV serostatus was compiled. HLA typing covered class I and class II loci at four-digit resolution. The study profiled the T cell repertoires of some 610 subjects by immunosequencing and related them to cytomegalovirus serostatus. A later analysis re-analyzed previously published TCR beta repertoires from about 730 donors and added high-resolution HLA genotyping to study TCR occurrence patterns. An earlier analysis of 587 of the donors used high-throughput TCR beta sequencing to judge whether each TCR beta V gene segment behaved as functional or pseudogenic. A separate validation cohort of 100 to 150 different subjects was used in addition to the approximately 610-subject first cohort. Across about 370 genotyped donors of the cohort, an average of 235,054 unique TCR beta nucleotide sequences per donor were sequenced, and roughly 18% of those sequences were non-productive. Typing coverage differed by locus: A, B, C, DRB1 and DQB1 were typed in about 620-640 donors, DQA1 in about 550, DPA1 in some 610, and DPB1 in 450 to 480. Rather than drawing on any new phenotypic data, the later analysis identified candidate immune exposures from TCR beta sequences and the way those sequences occurred across donors. About 330 gigabases of sequencing data and around 80 million unique TCR sequences made up an early release that covered several hundred HLA-typed donors. The research as a whole found: In both the original and validation cohorts, the classifier was reported to diagnose cytomegalovirus status with high specificity and sensitivity. The authors suggested that the approach could potentially be generalized to other disease states and immunological phenotypes. In a later genetic analysis, fewer N-insertions in productive TCRs were reported among donors in an Asian-associated ancestry cluster than the roughly 700-donor mean. A later analysis found that TCR association rates varied across HLA loci, with DRB1 alleles showing the most associated TCRs and HLA-C alleles the fewest. Specific HLA alleles were associated with 15,000 to 20,000 TCR beta sequences at a false discovery rate of 0.05 in a later analysis. The earlier analysis of 587 of the donors excluded 15 to 20 rarely observed V segments, including chromosome 9 orphons, because counts were too low. Correlated functional status among segregating V segments might be attributable to linkage disequilibrium, but an unknown experimental factor could not be ruled out. Presence/absence analyses assumed roughly uniform sequencing depth across donors, an assumption that may not hold. According to a later analysis, parvovirus B19, influenza, CMV and Epstein-Barr virus appeared linked to several top co-occurrence clusters. Most TCR sequences were seen in very few donors, while some public TCRs were found in many individuals. In a later analysis, HLA-associated TCR beta chains were found to be more clonally expanded and to have lower generation probabilities than equally common non-associated chains. In the study, approximately 150 TCR beta chains were listed as associated with cytomegalovirus. Because HLA typing was missing for some donors at each locus, association tests included only the typed subset. A cluster of highly shared sequence variants was judged likely to be a technical artifact of the sequencing pipeline. In a later genetic analysis, a missense DCLRE1C variant was associated with V-gene and J-gene trimming of TCR beta chains, and the association was replicated in an independent cohort. When HLA alleles, especially DR and DQ, strongly co-occurred, attributing TCR associations to individual alleles was difficult. In an earlier analysis of about 550 of the donors, most TCR beta V segments were observed in productive rearrangements about 90% or about 30% of the time, broadly matching IMGT annotations. A further reported finding was that TCR beta sequences accurately predicted the HLA-A and HLA-B alleles for most subjects in the first cohort. Only TCR beta chains were sequenced in this cohort, and the absence of alpha or paired-chain data limited detectable features. The only immune exposure information available for the cohort was CMV serostatus. In a later analysis, most CMV-associated TCR beta chains were found to appear HLA-restricted, with HLA associations seemingly driven largely by CMV exposure. Three of the identified cytomegalovirus-associated TCR beta chains were confirmed in vitro to be specific for cytomegalovirus antigens. Because the 87-base-pair reads could not distinguish some IMGT-functional V segments, including TRBV6-2 and TRBV6-3, those segments were excluded.

Trimming leaves V shorter by 2 bases and J shorter by 4 bases, with the junction holding 6 bases beyond the gene matches. Via the germline V gene, CDR1 is SGHRS and CDR2 YFSETQ. Measured from the cysteine to the phenylalanine, the CDR3 is 14 residues long. Only the CDR3 DNA stays, 42 bases, in frame from base 1. On this clone itself: There is no known antigen for this receptor. This specimen includes other DNA sequences encoding the same CDR3.

The library was obtained by the immunoSEQ multiplex PCR assay. For the multiplex PCR, a mixture combining 60 forward primers for TCR Vbeta segments and 13 reverse primers for TCR Jbeta segments was used. Amplification of the CDR3 region of rearranged TCR beta genes was performed with a multiplex PCR assay on genomic DNA. Amplified TCR beta libraries were sequenced as 87-base-pair reads on the Illumina HiSeq System. The authors' analysis ran thus. A later analysis counted tens of millions of unique TCR beta chains across the 500 to 850 repertoires, and some 11 million of these chains were shared by at least two donors. Raw reads were error-corrected and collapsed into unique sequences with a nearest-neighbor algorithm that merged closely related sequences to remove PCR and sequencing errors. V, D and J gene segments were assigned by aligning CDR3 sequences to IMGT reference sequences. For a sequence to be retained, at least a six-nucleotide match to both a V gene segment and a J gene segment was required. A rearrangement was called productive if the CDR3 had no stop codons and remained in frame with V and J, and every other rearrangement was called non-productive. CDR3 was defined by IMGT convention, running from the second conserved V-encoded cysteine to the conserved J-encoded phenylalanine. In an earlier analysis of approximately 500 of the donors, sequences lacking an unambiguous match to a single V gene segment were excluded. An earlier analysis of fewer than 650 of the donors classified V segments as functional when productive rearrangements were above 56.7% and as segregating when the standard deviation between donors was above 5%. A statistical classification framework was built to diagnose cytomegalovirus status from the catalog of TCR beta chain sequences. V and J gene assignment, in a later analysis, came from comparing TCR nucleotide sequences with IMGT/GENE-DB human TR gene sequences. A later analysis assigned CDR3 sequences and most-parsimonious VDJ recombination scenarios with the TCRdist pipeline. In a later analysis, each TCR beta chain was defined by its CDR3 amino acid sequence together with its V-gene family, and reads without a unique V-gene family were excluded. In a later analysis, around 600 highly shared, low-generation-probability nucleotide sequences were removed to address suspected cross-contamination and a sequencing artifact. In a later analysis, a clonal expansion index was calculated for each public chain from normalized within-repertoire ranks of inferred template counts. In a later analysis, generation probabilities were computed using a VDJ recombination model fitted to out-of-frame rearrangements, and the results were checked against IGoR. In a later analysis, TCR-TCR, TCR-HLA and TCR-CMV co-occurrence was scored with hypergeometric tests, and a repertoire-size bias correction was applied to TCR pairs. False discovery rates were estimated in a later analysis by permuting HLA or CMV assignments 20 times. A later analysis grouped co-occurring TCRs with DBSCAN, adding TCRdist sequence similarity when clustering within HLA-allele-positive subsets. For co-occurrence clustering, repertoires with fewer than 30,000 or more than 120,000 public chains were excluded, along with a handful of repertoires with anomalous nucleotide sharing. The clones in this table, taken by TCRdb from immuneACCESS, are in-frame only. Not every clone is retained; where verified, under half of the shortfall comes from an unresolved V gene, and the cause of the rest is unknown. The V and J calls and clone size are taken from that table; D and trimming were inferred from the DNA. This sample's table has entries for 63,000 or so clones. Approximately 15% of the sample is taken by the ten largest.

In total, approximately 610 healthy bone marrow donors made up the cohort. At the time of sampling, all cohort members were nominally healthy, though unrecorded immune exposures were likely present. The donor was CMV seronegative and was included in the group of about 400 seronegative cohort members. A peripheral blood sample was collected from each donor, and TCR beta sequencing was performed on peripheral blood mononuclear cells. Genomic DNA extraction from the blood cell samples was performed with the Qiagen DNeasy Blood Extraction Kit. Recombination linked TRBV5-1 to TRBJ2-7; the central 7 bases match TRBD1. The clonotype originates from a boy aged 5-17 years in good health and CMV-seronegative. Source material: PBMCs. The CDR3 region reads CASSFRQGPYEQYF. The nucleotide sequence reads as follows: TGCGCCAGCAGCTTTCGACAGGGTCCGTACGAGCAGTACTTC. With the portions outside the CDR3 filled from the reference TRBV5-1 and TRBJ2-7 genes, the complete variable region becomes KAGVTQTPRYLIKTRGQQVTLSCSPISGHRSVSWYQQTPGQGLQFLFEYFSETQRNKGNFPGRFSGRQFSNSRSEMNVSTLELGDSALYLCASSFRQGPYEQYFGPGTRLTVT.